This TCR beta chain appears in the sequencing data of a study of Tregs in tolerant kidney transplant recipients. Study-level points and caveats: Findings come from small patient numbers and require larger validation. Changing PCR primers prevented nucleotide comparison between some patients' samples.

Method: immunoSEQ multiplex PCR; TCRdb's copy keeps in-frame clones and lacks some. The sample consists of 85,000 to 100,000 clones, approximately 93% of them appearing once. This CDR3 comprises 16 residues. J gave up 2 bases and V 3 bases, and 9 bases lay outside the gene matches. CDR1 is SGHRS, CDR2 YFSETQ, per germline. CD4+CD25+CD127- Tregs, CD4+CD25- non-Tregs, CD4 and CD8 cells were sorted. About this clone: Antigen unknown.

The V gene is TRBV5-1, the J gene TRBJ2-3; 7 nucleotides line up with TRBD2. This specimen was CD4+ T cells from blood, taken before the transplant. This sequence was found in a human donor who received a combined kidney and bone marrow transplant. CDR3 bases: TGCGCCAGCAGCTCCGGGTGGCTAGCGGCCACAGATACGCAGTATTTT. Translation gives CASSSGWLAATDTQYF.